One T cell receptor beta chain is described in this entry. As yet, its antigen is unknown. The V and J ends lost 4 bases and 4 bases, in that order; junction bases with no gene match: 7. Germline V gene lookup returns CDR1 SGHRS and CDR2 YFSETQ. This CDR3 is built from 17 residues. These data belong to a study of cytomegalovirus exposure and HLA in healthy donors. PCR primers comprised 60 Vbeta and 13 Jbeta primers. Sequenced by immunoSEQ multiplex PCR; TCRdb stores in-frame clones only, minus some. The data contain tens of thousands of clones, roughly 78% of them singletons. Whole-study findings and limits: The study dropped some indistinguishable V segments, TRBV6-2 and TRBV6-3 among them.

This clonotype was obtained from a woman in her 40s in good health and CMV-seropositive. The chain employs TRBV5-1 and TRBJ2-2, with 13 bases lining up with TRBD2. The specimen sequenced was PBMCs. CDR3 loop: CASSRGLAGIPTGELFF. As DNA, the CDR3 is TGCGCCAGCAGCCGGGGACTAGCGGGGATTCCCACCGGGGAGCTGTTTTTT.